The 15 T cell receptor beta chains listed next were all sequenced from one sample in a study of blood T cells in healthy people across ages. Sample-barcoded 5' priming and a J-beta primer mix drove a second PCR of about 6 to 11 cycles. TCRdb recomputed calls from the 5' RACE reads with MiXCR, one row per CDR3 protein. Of about 1.8 million distinct CDR3 sequences in the sample, around half were seen once. Material for sequencing was blood. The receptors come from a woman aged 40-49 years in good health.

The V and J genes are TRBV19 and TRBJ2-3; a weak D match, TRBD2 (6 bases). V was cut by 8 bases and J by 2 bases, with 17 bases left in between. Germline-derived CDR1 and CDR2 are LNHDA and SQIVND (reference sequence). CDR3 length equals 15 residues. The CDR3 bases are TGTGCCAGTTCCAGACCCCTGGGACTCACAGATACGCAGTATTTT. Its protein is CASSRPLGLTDTQYF.

This clonotype has just a few counts. This chain connects TRBV25-1 to TRBJ2-5, with D tentatively TRBD2 (5 bases). Deletions cut 1 base from V and 2 bases from J, with 8 bases between. From germline, CDR1 is MGHDK and CDR2 SYGVNS. The CDR3 is 14 residues long. The CDR3 sequence: CASSESRTQETQYF. The CDR3 DNA is TGTGCCAGCAGTGAATCGAGGACTCAAGAGACCCAGTACTTC.

V and J are TRBV5-4 and TRBJ2-3; 10 bases map to TRBD2. Looked up from germline, CDR1 is SGHNT and CDR2 is YYREEE (reference sequence). This CDR3 comprises 16 residues. V lost 4 bases and J lost 1; bases outside the gene matches: 6. Here the CDR3 reads CASSRTSGARTDTQYF. DNA of the CDR3: TGTGCCAGCAGCCGTACTAGCGGGGCTCGCACAGATACGCAGTATTTT.

The table lists this clonotype with a few counts. This chain uses TRBV6-5 with TRBJ1-5; D is unresolved. The CDR3 is made up of 14 amino acids. The V and J ends lost 7 bases and 0 bases respectively, with 10 bases between them. The germline V gene has CDR1 MNHEY and CDR2 SVGAGI. The CDR3 here is CASKRSTSNQPQHF. CDR3 sequence (DNA): TGTGCCAGCAAGAGGAGTACTAGCAATCAGCCCCAGCATTTT.

This clonotype has a single count. The V and J genes are TRBV6-5 and TRBJ1-2; TRBD1 is a possible D gene (5 bases). Trimming removed 4 bases at V and 5 bases at J, with 14 bases between. The CDR3 covers 14 residues. Looked up from germline, CDR1 is MNHEY and CDR2 is SVGAGI. The CDR3 reads CASSSEGLGYGYTF. The DNA for the CDR3 is TGTGCCAGCAGTTCGGAGGGGCTAGGGTATGGCTACACCTTC.

This clonotype was seen a handful of times. This chain connects TRBV7-2 to TRBJ2-4, with 13 bases that match TRBD2. The closer fit of TRBJ2-5 to the DNA end suggests the J call may be wrong. CDR1 and CDR2 from the germline V gene are SGHTA and FQGNSA. The CDR3 covers 15 residues. For the CDR3, the DNA is TGTGCCAGCAGCATCACTAGCGGGGGGGTGGAGACCCAGTACTTC. Amino acids: CASSITSGGVETQYF.

A few counts support this clonotype. V gene TRBV4-3 combines with J gene TRBJ1-6; 9 positions match TRBD1. The germline CDR1 and CDR2 sequences are LGHNA and YSLEER. This CDR3 is 16 amino acids long. V shed 4 bases and J 7 bases; nucleotides not matched to a gene: 8. The CDR3, as DNA: TGCGCCAGCAGCCTCTACGGGACAGGGCAGAATTCACCCCTCCACTTT. This sequence encodes CASSLYGTGQNSPLHF.

The rearrangement joins TRBV7-2 to TRBJ1-1; 9 nucleotides line up with TRBD1. Unmatched junction bases numbered 9, after V lost 3 bases and J lost 4 bases. Germline CDR1 reads SGHTA; CDR2 reads FQGNSA. The CDR3 sequence is 16 residues long. CDR3 DNA sequence: TGTGCCAGCAGCTTGAAAGGGACAGGGTGGAGCACTGAAGCTTTCTTT. It specifies CASSLKGTGWSTEAFF.

CDR3 sequence reads: CASSAGLAGGITDTQYF. CDR3 sequence (DNA): TGCGCCAGCAGCGCAGGACTAGCGGGGGGGATCACAGATACGCAGTATTTT. This rearrangement joins TRBV5-1 to TRBJ2-3; 15 bases map to TRBD2. V dropped 4 bases and J dropped 2; count of bases not matched to a gene: 5. From germline, CDR1 is SGHRS and CDR2 YFSETQ. The CDR3 is made up of 17 amino acids.

Details on this clonotype: An end of the junction does not agree with germline; a read error may underlie this. The chain employs TRBV3-1 and TRBJ1-2, with D perhaps matching TRBD1 (6 bases). CDR3 length: 14 residues. In germline, CDR1 is LGHDT, CDR2 YNNKEL (reference sequence). The CDR3 is CVSTQGGWFDGYTF. The CDR3 coding sequence is TGTGTCAGCACCCAAGGGGGGTGGTTCGATGGCTACACCTTC.

CDR3 DNA: TGTGCCAGCAGTATGCACGGGAATCAGCCCCAGCATTTT. It specifies CASSMHGNQPQHF. The V gene is TRBV12-3 or TRBV12-4, the J gene TRBJ1-5; D is ambiguous. The CDR3 totals 13 residues. The V end was cut by 5 bases, the J end by 4 bases, with 9 bases between.

V and J are TRBV20-1 and TRBJ2-3; TRBD1 aligns across 9 bases. V shed 5 bases, J shed 4 bases, and the junction held 7 bases outside the gene matches. The CDR3 contains 14 residues. Germline-derived CDR1 and CDR2 are DFQATT and SNEGSKA (reference sequence). This chain's CDR3 is CSAGDRVQPDTQYF. The DNA of the CDR3 is TGCAGTGCTGGGGACAGGGTCCAGCCAGATACGCAGTATTTT.

This clonotype was seen only a few times. The chain carries TRBV9 and TRBJ2-7, with D maybe TRBD1 (6 bases). The closer fit of TRBJ2-4 to the DNA end suggests the J call may be wrong. The germline V gene encodes CDR1 SGDLS and CDR2 YYNGEE. This CDR3 contains 15 residues. In DNA form, the CDR3 reads TGTGCCAGCAGCGGCTCGGTTGGGGGCGAGACCATTCAGTACTTC. Protein: CASSGSVGGETIQYF.

The genes are TRBV6-6 and TRBJ2-7; 12 bases fit TRBD1. Unmatched junction bases numbered 6, after V lost 6 bases and J lost 3 bases. This CDR3 comprises 15 residues. The germline CDR1 and CDR2 sequences are MNHNY and SVGAGI (reference sequence). Here the CDR3 reads CASRDGTGGDYEQYF. DNA of the CDR3: TGTGCCAGCAGGGACGGGACAGGGGGCGACTACGAGCAGTACTTC.

The table lists this clonotype with a few counts. This rearrangement joins TRBV6-5 to TRBJ2-7; D call uncertain. The J call is uncertain, as TRBJ2-5 better fits the DNA end. The V gene's germline CDR1 is MNHEY and CDR2 SVGAGI. The CDR3 spans 13 residues. CDR3 protein: CASSDRTWGTQYF. The DNA for the CDR3 is TGTGCCAGCAGTGATCGGACCTGGGGGACCCAGTACTTC.